The rows below give T cell receptor beta chains drawn from one sample of a study of control samples from healthy donors and cancer patients. Using immunoSEQ multiplex PCR, the repertoire was profiled, and TCRdb retains in-frame clones only, with some absent. This sample has about 120,000 clones; 80% to 90% occur once, and the top ten carry around 1.1%. Material for sequencing was PBMCs. Every receptor here comes from a woman in her forties or fifties with colorectal cancer. The CDR3 runs from the conserved cysteine through the conserved F or W. D genes are given only for firm matches. Expanded clones are given a class, and other clones once, few, many or no size at all.

D: TRBD1; size: -; J: TRBJ1-1; V: TRBV5-1; CDR3: CASSLGQGGWNTEAFF; DNA: TGCGCCAGCAGCTTGGGACAGGGAGGTTGGAACACTGAAGCTTTCTTT
D: TRBD2; size: -; J: TRBJ2-5; V: TRBV14; CDR3: CASSKLGTSTETQYF; DNA: TGTGCCAGCAGCAAATTAGGGACTAGCACGGAGACCCAGTACTTC
D: -; size: -; J: TRBJ1-1; V: TRBV30; CDR3: CAWTRWNTEAFF; DNA: TGTGCCTGGACAAGATGGAACACTGAAGCTTTCTTT
D: TRBD1; size: -; J: TRBJ1-1; V: TRBV7-3; CDR3: CASSPTGGRGVTEAFF; DNA: TGTGCCAGCAGCCCGACAGGGGGCCGGGGGGTCACTGAAGCTTTCTTT
D: TRBD1; size: -; J: TRBJ2-3; V: TRBV9; CDR3: CASSERDRGRDTQYF; DNA: TGTGCCAGCAGCGAGCGGGACAGGGGAAGAGATACGCAGTATTTT
D: -; size: -; J: TRBJ1-2; V: TRBV3-1/TRBV3-2; CDR3: CASSQGLRVYGYTF; DNA: TGTGCCAGCAGCCAAGGACTCAGGGTCTATGGCTACACCTTC
D: -; size: -; J: TRBJ2-1; V: TRBV29-1; CDR3: CSVVDGKGSNEQFF; DNA: TGCAGCGTTGTGGACGGGAAAGGTTCCAATGAGCAGTTCTTC
D: -; size: -; J: TRBJ1-5; V: TRBV30; CDR3: CAWAEGSNQPQHF; DNA: TGTGCCTGGGCAGAAGGGAGCAATCAGCCCCAGCATTTT
D: TRBD1; size: -; J: TRBJ1-6; V: TRBV27; CDR3: CASSFVRDRFNSPLHF; DNA: TGTGCCAGCAGTTTCGTCCGGGACAGATTTAATTCACCCCTCCACTTT
D: TRBD1; size: -; J: TRBJ2-1; V: TRBV6-2/TRBV6-3; CDR3: CASSGQHRGMNNEQFF; DNA: TGTGCCAGCAGTGGCCAGCACAGGGGAATGAACAATGAGCAGTTCTTC
D: TRBD1; size: -; J: TRBJ1-6; V: TRBV6-5; CDR3: CASGDRGESPLHF; DNA: TGTGCCAGCGGGGACAGGGGAGAGTCACCCCTCCACTTT
D: TRBD1; size: -; J: TRBJ2-7; V: TRBV20-1; CDR3: CSVAGGYEQYF; DNA: TGCAGTGTCGCAGGGGGCTACGAGCAGTACTTC
D: -; size: once; J: TRBJ2-2; V: TRBV29-1; CDR3: CSVEMGVDITGELFF; DNA: TGCAGCGTTGAAATGGGCGTCGATATCACCGGGGAGCTGTTTTTT
D: -; size: -; J: TRBJ2-2; V: TRBV29-1; CDR3: CSVPTAGKLFF; DNA: TGCAGCGTTCCGACGGCCGGGAAGCTGTTTTTT
D: -; size: -; J: TRBJ2-1; V: TRBV18; CDR3: CASSPGLHNEQFF; DNA: TGTGCCAGCTCACCAGGGCTGCACAATGAGCAGTTCTTC
D: -; size: -; J: TRBJ2-7; V: TRBV6-4; CDR3: CASSDRQPRSGDEQYF; DNA: TGTGCCAGCAGTGACAGACAGCCTAGAAGCGGAGACGAGCAGTACTTC